One T cell receptor (beta chain) is described in this entry. This record belongs to a study of blood T cell repertoires in COVID-19. Across the study: T cells, B-cell-depleted T cells, or PBMCs provided the cDNA or gDNA that served as material.

Deletions cut 4 bases from V and 0 bases from J, with 6 bases between. CDR3 size: 14 residues. Germline CDR1 reads SNHLY; CDR2 reads FYNNEI. Here immunoSEQ multiplex PCR was the method, and the copy in TCRdb shows in-frame clones only, minus some. The data show over 100,000 clones, almost 70% seen once. Source material: peripheral blood. The receptor comes from a woman between 70 and 85 years old with acute or convalescent COVID-19. V is TRBV2 and J is TRBJ1-4; D call uncertain. The CDR3: CASSAHATNEKLFF. Written as DNA, the CDR3 is TGTGCCAGCAGTGCCCATGCAACTAATGAAAAACTGTTTTTT. The full variable domain, its missing parts supplied by reference TRBV2 and TRBJ1-4, is EPEVTQTPSHQVTQMGQEVILRCVPISNHLYFYWYRQILGQKVEFLVSFYNNEISEKSEIFDDQFSVERPDGSNFTLKIRSTKLEDSAMYFCASSAHATNEKLFFGSGTQLSVL.